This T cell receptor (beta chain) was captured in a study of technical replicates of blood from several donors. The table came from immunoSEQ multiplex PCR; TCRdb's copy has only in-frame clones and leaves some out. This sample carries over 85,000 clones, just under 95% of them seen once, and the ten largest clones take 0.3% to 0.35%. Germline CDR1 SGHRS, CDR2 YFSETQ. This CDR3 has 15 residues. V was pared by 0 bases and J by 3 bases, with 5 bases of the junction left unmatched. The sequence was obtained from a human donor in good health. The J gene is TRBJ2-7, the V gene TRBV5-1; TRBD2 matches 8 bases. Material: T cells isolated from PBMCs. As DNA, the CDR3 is TGCGCCAGCAGCTTGGATACTAGCGGCTACTACGAGCAGTACTTC. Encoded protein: CASSLDTSGYYEQYF.